What follows is one T cell receptor (beta chain) and its context. The entry originates in a study of blood T cell repertoires in COVID-19. Study-level information: The United States, Italy and Spain provided the acute and convalescent COVID-19 samples. PBMCs, B-cell-depleted T cells, or T cells provided the cDNA or gDNA that made up the material.

Under the authors' procedure: The assay estimated nucleated cells by amplifying reference gene primers. Libraries were prepared by immunoSEQ multiplex PCR; TCRdb keeps only in-frame clonotypes and omits some of them. The V and J calls and clone size were taken over from that table, and D and trimming were inferred from the DNA. Of tens of thousands of clones in the sample, more than 80% were seen once. Trimming pared 7 bases from V and 3 bases from J, leaving 12 bases between. Germline values: CDR1 MDHEN, CDR2 SYDVKM. This CDR3 contains 14 residues. The chain links TRBV28 to TRBJ1-4; no firm D call. This TCR was recovered from a woman older than 75 with acute or convalescent COVID-19. The sequencing input was peripheral blood. CDR3 amino acids: CASTSPEPNEKLFF. CDR3 nucleotide sequence: TGTGCCAGCACCTCCCCGGAGCCTAATGAAAAACTGTTTTTT.